The 6 T cell receptor beta chains reported below all come from one sample, sequenced in a study of identifying expanded T cells in peripheral blood. Assay used: immunoSEQ multiplex PCR; TCRdb lists only in-frame clones, some missing. The data contain 95,000 to 150,000 clones, approximately 88% of them seen just once; the ten biggest clones take up approximately 3%. What was sequenced was blood. The receptor set was obtained from a person aged 18 to 69 in good health.

This chain uses TRBV7-8 with TRBJ1-1, with D unclear. Germline CDR1 and CDR2: SGHVS and FQNEAQ. The CDR3 has 13 residues. V was clipped by 2 bases and J by 3 bases, with 7 bases between them. The CDR3 loop reads CASSLITDTEAFF. Here the CDR3 DNA reads TGTGCCAGCAGCTTAATCACCGACACTGAAGCTTTCTTT. Drawing the rest from reference TRBV7-8 and TRBJ1-1, the complete variable domain is GAGVSQSPRYKVAKRGQDVALRCDPISGHVSLFWYQQALGQGPEFLTYFQNEAQLDKSGLPSDRFFAERPEGSVSTLKIQRTQQEDSAVYLCASSLITDTEAFFGQGTRLTVV.

The V call is TRBV7-3, the J call TRBJ2-5, with D hard to call. This CDR3 has 13 amino acids. CDR1 is SGHTA, CDR2 FQGTGA, per germline. V was cut by 1 base and J by 5 bases, with 8 bases left in between. The CDR3 DNA follows: TGTGCCAGCAGCTTAATGGGTACGGAGACCCAGTACTTC. Its translation: CASSLMGTETQYF.

The rearrangement joins TRBV6-1 to TRBJ1-1; D ambiguous. V was pared by 7 bases and J by 0 bases, with 9 bases between. The CDR3 has 13 amino acids. Per germline, CDR1 MNHNS and CDR2 SASEGT. The CDR3 spells CASTYQMNTEAFF. The CDR3 bases are TGTGCCAGCACCTATCAAATGAACACTGAAGCTTTCTTT.

The J gene is TRBJ2-3, the V gene TRBV5-1; a possible D gene is TRBD2 (6 bases). Trimming stripped 3 bases from V and 1 base from J, with 12 bases between. This CDR3 is 15 amino acids long. Germline loops: CDR1 SGHRS, CDR2 YFSETQ. CDR3 sequence: CASSWRGGGTDTQYF. The CDR3 DNA is TGCGCCAGCAGCTGGAGGGGCGGGGGCACAGATACGCAGTATTTT.

The rearrangement joins TRBV18 to TRBJ2-7; 12 bases align to TRBD1. This CDR3 is 15 amino acids long. Trimming cost V 5 bases and J 6 bases; bases outside gene matches: 8. Per germline, CDR1 KGHSH and CDR2 LQKENI. The CDR3 region is CASSSTGTGGSEQYF. CDR3 DNA: TGTGCCAGCTCATCAACCGGGACAGGGGGCTCCGAGCAGTACTTC.

The chain uses TRBV7-6 and TRBJ2-3, with TRBD1 matching over 10 bases. The germline CDR1 and CDR2 sequences are SGHVS and FNYEAQ. V lost 3 bases to trimming and J lost 5 bases; unmatched junction nucleotides: 11. The CDR3 is 17 amino acids. CDR3: CASSFRSRTGGLDTQYF. CDR3 nucleotide sequence: TGTGCCAGCAGCTTCAGGAGTAGGACAGGGGGTCTAGATACGCAGTATTTT.